This T cell receptor beta chain emerged from a study of early T cells in non-severe SARS-CoV-2 infection. From the 5' RACE reads, TCRdb called clonotypes with MiXCR, one entry per CDR3 protein. The table includes more than 65,000 distinct CDR3 sequences, around 13% detected once. Germline CDR1 is KGHDR and CDR2 is SFDVKD. The CDR3 extends over 12 amino acids. Trimming took off 5 bases at V and 4 bases at J, with 7 bases between the two ends. This clonotype was recorded at least ten times. The specimen sequenced was whole blood. The chain couples TRBV24-1 to TRBJ1-2; D call uncertain. The TCR was taken from an adult who was a healthcare worker with PCR-confirmed SARS-CoV-2 infection or an uninfected control (not recorded which). CDR3 amino acids: CATSVPGYGYTF. Here the CDR3 DNA reads TGTGCCACCAGTGTTCCCGGCTATGGCTACACCTTC.